The 24 T cell receptor beta chains below all came from one sample that was sequenced in a study of blood T cell repertoires in COVID-19. Some clones are missing from TCRdb's copy, which holds only in-frame ones; the method was immunoSEQ multiplex PCR. This table has tens of thousands of clones, 70% to 85% appearing once. The sample consisted of peripheral blood. All receptors come from a man between 45 and 60 years old with active COVID-19.

The rearrangement links TRBV9 to TRBJ2-5; 10 nucleotides line up with TRBD1. CDR1 is SGDLS and CDR2 is YYNGEE in the germline V gene. The CDR3 is 16 amino acids. V lost 4 bases to trimming and J lost 4 bases; unmatched junction nucleotides: 10. The CDR3 region is CASSFRDRGRGETQYF. CDR3 nucleotide sequence: TGTGCCAGCAGCTTCCGGGACAGGGGAAGGGGAGAGACCCAGTACTTC.

In the case of this clone: Within the sample, other DNA sequences also encode this same CDR3. V is TRBV7-8 and J is TRBJ2-5; D is possibly TRBD2 (5 bases). The V gene lost 1 base and the J gene lost 4 bases, with 10 bases spanning the gap. Germline V gene lookup returns CDR1 SGHVS and CDR2 FQNEAQ. The CDR3 has 14 amino acids. The CDR3 nucleotides read TGTGCCAGCAGCTTAGAGCTAGCCGGAGAGACCCAGTACTTC. Amino acid sequence: CASSLELAGETQYF.

This chain links TRBV4-1 with TRBJ2-1; 12 bases align to TRBD2. V was pared by 1 base and J by 10 bases, with 11 bases of the junction left unmatched. Germline V lookup: CDR1 MGHRA, CDR2 YSYEKL. The CDR3 spans 17 residues. CDR3 amino acids: CASSQVLPSGGAKEQFF. The CDR3 DNA follows: TGCGCCAGCAGCCAAGTCCTACCTAGCGGGGGGGCTAAGGAGCAGTTCTTC.

In DNA, the CDR3 is TGTGCCAGCAGCCCCCGGACTGATGTCGAGCAGTACTTC. Translation gives CASSPRTDVEQYF. The chain carries TRBV3-1 (or the pseudogene TRBV3-2) and TRBJ2-7, with D possibly matching TRBD2 (5 bases). Trimming took off 4 bases at V and 6 bases at J, with 13 bases between the two ends. CDR3 length: 13 amino acids. The germline V gene has CDR1 LGHDT and CDR2 YNNKEL (reference sequence).

The V gene is TRBV19, the J gene TRBJ2-7; maybe TRBD2 (7 bases). CDR1 is LNHDA, CDR2 SQIVND, per germline (reference sequence). The CDR3 is 15 residues long. Trimming took 2 bases from V and 3 from J, leaving 14 bases between them. The CDR3: CASSILGGGRYEQYF. The CDR3, as DNA: TGTGCCAGTAGTATATTGGGGGGGGGCCGCTACGAGCAGTACTTC.

This sequence joins TRBV12-3 or TRBV12-4 and TRBJ2-2; no clear D. The CDR3 sequence is 13 residues long. Deletions cut 6 bases from V and 6 bases from J, with 11 bases between. The CDR3 DNA reads TGTGCCAGCAGGCCTAACTACGCCGGGGAGCTGTTTTTT. It specifies CASRPNYAGELFF.

The chain is built from TRBV19 and TRBJ2-1; D is perhaps TRBD1 (5 bases). Per the germline V gene, CDR1 is LNHDA and CDR2 is SQIVND (reference sequence). V gave up 3 bases and J gave up 3 bases, with 12 bases separating them. CDR3 length: 15 residues. The CDR3 DNA follows: TGTGCCAGTAGTATCGCGGATACAGGCTACAATGAGCAGTTCTTC. Translation: CASSIADTGYNEQFF.

The chain employs TRBV7-9 and TRBJ1-2; D might be TRBD1 (6 bases). The CDR3 totals 14 residues. The ends were cut back, 5 bases at V and 4 bases at J, with 14 bases in the middle. Germline CDR1 SEHNR, CDR2 FQNEAQ (reference sequence). The CDR3 sequence: CASSKQGFGYGYTF. The CDR3 DNA sequence: TGTGCCAGCAGCAAACAGGGTTTCGGCTATGGCTACACCTTC.

V usage is TRBV19 and J usage is TRBJ1-2, with D maybe TRBD1 (5 bases). The V gene lost 4 bases and the J gene lost 3 bases, with 12 bases spanning the gap. This CDR3 spans 14 amino acids. Germline CDR1 LNHDA, CDR2 SQIVND (reference sequence). Here the CDR3 DNA reads TGTGCCAGTAGTAAGCGGGGCGCAGACTATGGCTACACCTTC. Translation: CASSKRGADYGYTF.

The chain combines TRBV24-1 with TRBJ2-5; TRBD1 matches at 9 bases. Per the germline V gene, CDR1 is KGHDR and CDR2 is SFDVKD. V was pared by 4 bases and J by 5 bases, with 13 bases of the junction left unmatched. The CDR3 extends over 17 amino acids. This CDR3 reads CATSDNPGQGYWETQYF. The DNA for the CDR3 is TGTGCCACCAGTGACAATCCGGGACAGGGCTATTGGGAGACCCAGTACTTC.

V usage is TRBV3-1 (or the pseudogene TRBV3-2) and J usage is TRBJ2-5, with 10 bases lining up with TRBD2. CDR3 length: 14 amino acids. Germline V gives CDR1 LGHDT, CDR2 YNNKEL (reference sequence). V lost 4 bases, J lost 5 bases, and 4 bases stayed unmatched. The CDR3 sequence is CASSLAGGMETQYF. DNA for the CDR3: TGTGCCAGCAGCCTAGCGGGGGGCATGGAGACCCAGTACTTC.

The chain has TRBV10-2 and TRBJ1-2, with D unclear. The V end was cut by 3 bases, the J end by 3 bases, with 17 bases between. This CDR3 comprises 16 residues. The germline CDR1 and CDR2 sequences are WSHSY and SAAADI. In nucleotides, the CDR3 is TGCGCCAGCAGTGAACCGGGTTCCATAGGAGACTATGGCTACACCTTC. It yields the protein CASSEPGSIGDYGYTF.

The chain links TRBV10-3 to TRBJ2-6, with D maybe TRBD1 (5 bases). V shed 3 bases and J shed 0 bases, with 12 bases lying between them. The V gene's germline CDR1 is ENHRY and CDR2 SYGVKD. The CDR3 length is 17 residues. CDR3 loop: CAISDWQGPSGANVLTF. CDR3 sequence (DNA): TGTGCCATCAGTGATTGGCAGGGCCCCTCTGGGGCCAACGTCCTGACTTTC.

The chain uses TRBV7-9 and TRBJ2-7; the D gene is possibly TRBD1 (5 bases). This CDR3 is 14 amino acids long. Germline V gene data show CDR1 as SEHNR and CDR2 as FQNEAQ (reference sequence). Trimming stripped 3 bases from V and 0 bases from J, with 9 bases between. The CDR3 sequence: CASSFFRDSYEQYF. The DNA of the CDR3 is TGTGCCAGCAGCTTTTTCAGGGACTCCTACGAGCAGTACTTC.

This chain joins TRBV7-9 and TRBJ1-1, with 9 positions matching TRBD1. CDR1 SEHNR and CDR2 FQNEAQ come from the germline V gene (reference sequence). Trimming took 1 base from V and 6 from J; bases not matched to a gene: 6. The CDR3 contains 15 residues. The CDR3 protein is CASSLGLGQGSEAFF. The CDR3 DNA reads as TGTGCCAGCAGCTTAGGGCTAGGACAGGGGTCTGAAGCTTTCTTT. Looking up the rest from reference TRBV7-9 and TRBJ1-1 gives the full variable domain: DTGVSQNPRHKITKRGQNVTFRCDPISEHNRLYWYRQTLGQGPEFLTYFQNEAQLEKSRLLSDRFSAERPKGSFSTLEIQRTEQGDSAMYLCASSLGLGQGSEAFFGQGTRLTVV.

This clone was seen a single time. The chain employs TRBV6-5 and TRBJ2-3; TRBD2 aligns across 9 bases. Germline trimming cut 9 bases from V and 1 base from J; bases unmatched to any gene: 5. Per germline, CDR1 MNHEY and CDR2 SVGAGI. The CDR3 loop spans 14 amino acids. The CDR3 loop is CASQGLARTDTQYF. The CDR3 DNA reads as TGTGCCAGTCAGGGACTAGCCCGCACAGATACGCAGTATTTT.

V usage is TRBV9 and J usage is TRBJ1-2; TRBD1 aligns across 7 bases. CDR1 and CDR2 (germline): SGDLS, YYNGEE. The CDR3 has 17 amino acids. With 1 base clipped from V and 7 bases from J, the junction kept 16 bases outside the gene matches. The CDR3 sequence is CASSVNLGEGTVGGYTF. The CDR3 coding sequence is TGTGCCAGCAGCGTAAATTTGGGGGAAGGGACAGTGGGTGGCTACACCTTC. Combining the CDR3 with reference TRBV9 and TRBJ1-2 gives the whole variable domain DSGVTQTPKHLITATGQRVTLRCSPRSGDLSVYWYQQSLDQGLQFLIQYYNGEERAKGNILERFSAQQFPDLHSELNLSSLELGDSALYFCASSVNLGEGTVGGYTFGSGTRLTVV.

The V gene is TRBV28, the J gene TRBJ1-4, with D maybe TRBD1 (5 bases). The ends were cut back, 6 bases at V and 4 bases at J, with 21 bases in the middle. CDR3 length: 17 amino acids. Germline values: CDR1 MDHEN, CDR2 SYDVKM. The CDR3, as DNA: TGTGCCAGCAGCCCTTCAGGGAAACCTCACCTTAATGAAAAACTGTTTTTT. This translates into CASSPSGKPHLNEKLFF.

The chain uses TRBV6-1 and TRBJ1-1; D not certain. Trimming pared 2 bases from V and 4 bases from J, leaving 11 bases between. The CDR3 is 14 residues long. The germline gives CDR1 MNHNS, CDR2 SASEGT. The CDR3 DNA follows: TGTGCCAGCAGTGAAAGAGGGCGGACCACTGAAGCTTTCTTT. Amino acids: CASSERGRTTEAFF.

The V call is TRBV6-5, the J call TRBJ1-1, with 7 bases that match TRBD1. The CDR3 is 13 residues long. V was pared by 9 bases and J by 1 base, with 5 bases of the junction left unmatched. Germline V CDR1 and CDR2: MNHEY, SVGAGI. The CDR3 is CASGGQRNTEAFF. In DNA form, the CDR3 reads TGTGCCAGTGGGGGACAGCGGAACACTGAAGCTTTCTTT.

This sequence joins TRBV19 and TRBJ1-5; unclear D gene. The CDR3 loop spans 14 amino acids. The V gene's germline CDR1 is LNHDA and CDR2 SQIVND (reference sequence). The V end lost 0 bases, the J end lost 4 bases, and 7 bases lay between the germline ends. The CDR3 DNA follows: TGTGCCAGTAGTATAGAGTGGGAGAATCAGCCCCAGCATTTT. Its protein is CASSIEWENQPQHF.

This clone has only a few counts. This rearrangement joins TRBV18 to TRBJ2-7, with 9 nucleotides matching TRBD1. The J segment lost 3 bases and the V segment lost 6 bases, leaving 3 bases of the junction unmatched. This CDR3 comprises 13 residues. Germline V gene data show CDR1 as KGHSH and CDR2 as LQKENI. The CDR3 loop is CASSPTGGYEQYF. The CDR3 coding sequence is TGTGCCAGCTCCCCGACAGGGGGCTACGAGCAGTACTTC. Full variable domain (rest looked up from reference TRBV18 and TRBJ2-7): NAGVMQNPRHLVRRRGQEARLRCSPMKGHSHVYWYRQLPEEGLKFMVYLQKENIIDESGMPKERFSAEFPKEGPSILRIQQVVRGDSAAYFCASSPTGGYEQYFGPGTRLTVT.

This chain connects TRBV10-1 to TRBJ2-3; D not certain. CDR1 WNHNN and CDR2 SYGVQD come from the germline V gene (reference sequence). This CDR3 has 13 amino acids. V was clipped by 11 bases and J by 2 bases, with 14 bases between them. The CDR3 nucleotides are TGCGCCTCCAGGTCGAGTCTCACAGATACGCAGTATTTT. This translates into CASRSSLTDTQYF.

The CDR3, as DNA: TGTGCCAGCAGAATCTCGGCTAGCAACTACGAGCAGTACTTC. It yields the protein CASRISASNYEQYF. The J gene is TRBJ2-7, the V gene TRBV27; D is possibly TRBD2 (5 bases). Germline V gives CDR1 MNHEY, CDR2 SMNVEV (reference sequence). Trimming took off 6 bases at V and 3 bases at J, with 15 bases between the two ends. The CDR3 is made up of 14 amino acids.